Listed here are 10 T cell receptor beta chains from one sample, sequenced in a study of T cells of healthy individuals. Using its own MiXCR run on the 5' RACE reads, TCRdb lists one record per CDR3 protein. The table includes roughly 76,000 distinct CDR3 sequences, more than 5% detected once. These TCRs come from a female donor in good health.

This clonotype has ten or more counts. The genes are TRBV6-8 and TRBJ2-1; D unresolved. Looked up from germline, CDR1 is MNHGY and CDR2 is SAAAGT. V lost 2 bases to trimming and J lost 7 bases, with 0 bases between them. This CDR3 spans 10 amino acids. The CDR3 DNA reads TGTGCCAGCAGTTACAATGAGCAGTTCTTC. Encoded protein: CASSYNEQFF.

This clonotype was picked up many times. This chain connects TRBV5-1 to TRBJ2-3; 9 bases agree with TRBD2. This CDR3 comprises 14 residues. Germline V lookup: CDR1 SGHRS, CDR2 YFSETQ. V dropped 1 base and J dropped 9; count of bases not matched to a gene: 6. The CDR3, as DNA: TGCGCCAGCAGCTTGCCTAGCGGGGCCCCGACGCAGTATTTT. Amino acids: CASSLPSGAPTQYF.

This clonotype was seen many times. This chain connects TRBV7-3 to TRBJ2-7, with 11 nucleotides matching TRBD2. With V trimmed by 5 bases and J by 0 bases, 3 bases remained unmatched. This CDR3 has 15 amino acids. CDR1 is SGHTA, CDR2 FQGTGA, per germline. The CDR3 DNA is TGTGCCAGCAGCCCCACTAGCGGGAGCTCCTACGAGCAGTACTTC. This codes for CASSPTSGSSYEQYF.

Regarding this clonotype: A much larger clone differs from this one at a single base, so this may be a read error. The CDR3 carries no conserved terminal phenylalanine or tryptophan, so it likely arises from a read error. This chain joins TRBV20-1 and TRBJ2-1; possible D gene TRBD2, 5 bases. This CDR3 region has 15 residues. Trimming shortened V by 6 bases and J by 2 bases, and 17 bases separated the two germline ends. In germline, CDR1 is DFQATT, CDR2 SNEGSKA (reference sequence). In nucleotides, the CDR3 is TGCAGTGCCTATGACCTAGCCGCGGCCTACAATGAGCAGTTCTAC. Translating it yields CSAYDLAAAYNEQFY.

This clonotype showed up many times. J is TRBJ1-6 and V is TRBV27; no definite D call. Trimming took 3 bases from V and 10 from J, leaving 10 bases between them. Germline CDR1 reads MNHEY; CDR2 reads SMNVEV (reference sequence). The length of the CDR3 is 13 residues. The DNA of the CDR3 is TGTGCCAGCAGTTTCCTGGGAAAATCACCCCTCCACTTT. Amino acid sequence: CASSFLGKSPLHF.

This clonotype was seen a few times. The chain joins TRBV5-6 to TRBJ1-1; D is unresolved. Trimming removed 2 bases at V and 4 bases at J, with 9 bases between. In germline, CDR1 is SGHDT, CDR2 YYEEEE. The CDR3 loop spans 13 amino acids. The CDR3 is CASSFGVSTEAFF. In DNA, the CDR3 is TGTGCCAGCAGCTTTGGGGTAAGCACTGAAGCTTTCTTT. The whole variable domain, remainder taken from reference TRBV5-6 and TRBJ1-1, is DAGVTQSPTHLIKTRGQQVTLRCSPKSGHDTVSWYQQALGQGPQFIFQYYEEEERQRGNFPDRFSGHQFPNYSSELNVNALLLGDSALYLCASSFGVSTEAFFGQGTRLTVV.

This clonotype has a handful of counts. This chain connects TRBV5-6 to TRBJ2-7; no clear D. CDR1 is SGHDT and CDR2 is YYEEEE in the germline V gene. The CDR3 is made up of 13 amino acids. Trimming left V 0 bases short and J 1 base short, with 5 bases between. CDR3 nucleotide sequence: TGTGCCAGCAGCTTGGGGGAATCCTACGAGCAGTACTTC. Translated, it gives CASSLGESYEQYF.

This sequence joins TRBV4-1 and TRBJ2-1, with TRBD2 identical over 7 bases. Germline lookup yields CDR1 MGHRA and CDR2 YSYEKL. The CDR3 loop spans 16 amino acids. V lost 1 base and J lost 9; bases outside the gene matches: 12. CDR3: CASSQVQTSSSGEQFF. CDR3 nucleotide sequence: TGCGCCAGCAGCCAAGTCCAGACTAGCAGTTCGGGTGAGCAGTTCTTC.

This clonotype was counted many times. CDR3 bases: TGCAGTGCGAGGAGACTAGCGGAAGAGACCCAGTACTTC. Translated, it gives CSARRLAEETQYF. J is TRBJ2-5 and V is TRBV20-1, with 9 positions matching TRBD2. With V trimmed by 6 bases and J by 3 bases, 5 bases remained unmatched. This CDR3 has 13 residues. Germline CDR1 DFQATT, CDR2 SNEGSKA (reference sequence).

In this sample, this clonotype turned up many times. The DNA is left out, because the CDR3 cannot be placed on it with certainty; the CDR3 is given as TCRdb lists it. The chain couples TRBV7-9 to TRBJ2-7; the table gives TRBD1 as D, unverified against the DNA. Germline V CDR1 and CDR2: SEHNR, FQNEAQ (reference sequence). The CDR3 totals 14 residues, both ends included. CDR3 amino acids: CASSFVGQGTTWYF.